This is a list of T cell receptor beta chains from one sample in a study of blood T cells in healthy people across ages. Via MiXCR, TCRdb re-called the 5' RACE reads, giving one row per CDR3 protein. The sample lists roughly 570,000 distinct CDR3 sequences; roughly a quarter were seen once. Source material: blood. Every receptor here comes from an older woman in good health. CDR3s leave out the opening cysteine and the closing phenylalanine or tryptophan.

CDR3aa	v_gene	j_gene
ASSLTGGEQGGYT	TRBV7-9	TRBJ1-2
ASAERGGTEAF	TRBV7-9	TRBJ1-1
ASMGTGRAGDEQF	TRBV2	NA
SAGPSGVTDTQY	TRBV20-1	TRBJ2-3
SAMDQALGQY	TRBV20-1	TRBJ2-3
ASSKVDRIGLETQY	TRBV21-1	TRBJ2-5
ASSYSQGSYEQY	TRBV7-2	TRBJ2-7
ASRDQATPEAF	TRBV2	TRBJ1-1
SAGDLRLSLSSYEQY	TRBV20-1	TRBJ2-7
ASSFRDIGNTIY	TRBV7-2	TRBJ1-3
SVDQGYGYT	TRBV29-1	TRBJ1-2
SAPRTGPTNEKLF	TRBV20-1	TRBJ1-4
ASSLGQGATIGEKLF	TRBV5-1	TRBJ1-4
ASSWTGAGYT	TRBV7-2	TRBJ1-2
ASRGQRSGYGYT	TRBV25-1	TRBJ1-2
ATSREGGRASSYNEQF	TRBV15	TRBJ2-1
ASSLDSFINYGYT	TRBV12-3/TRBV12-4	TRBJ1-2
ASSYWSGKGTDTQY	TRBV6-5	TRBJ2-3
SANSQRGTQETQY	TRBV20-1	TRBJ2-5
ASSRDSRYEQY	TRBV2	NA
ASSQGAVQPQH	TRBV14	TRBJ1-5
ASSLLDKSYEQY	TRBV12-3/TRBV12-4	TRBJ2-7
SVKDDQRGAF	TRBV29-1	TRBJ1-1
AIRSSGEIMNTEAF	TRBV10-3	TRBJ1-1
ASSPGQGFGYEQF	TRBV18	NA
SAQAASGANVLT	TRBV20-1	TRBJ2-6
ASSLAAGEQF	TRBV28	NA
ASSLGDRYGSYNEQF	TRBV12-3/TRBV12-4	TRBJ2-1
SADTGGFEQY	TRBV20-1	NA